These 11 T cell receptor beta chains share one sample of origin, sequenced in a study of blood T cell repertoires in COVID-19. The protocol was immunoSEQ multiplex PCR, while the TCRdb copy is restricted to in-frame clones and leaves out a portion. The data show 310,000 or so clones, over 80% seen once. The sample consisted of peripheral blood. These receptor sequences come from a young man with COVID-19, enrolled during active disease.

The rearrangement joins TRBV19 to TRBJ1-5; D is ambiguous. V lost 1 base to trimming and J lost 2 bases, with 15 bases between them. Germline lookup yields CDR1 LNHDA and CDR2 SQIVND (reference sequence). The CDR3 has 17 residues. The CDR3 sequence: CASSIASRSTGNQPQHF. CDR3 nucleotide sequence: TGTGCCAGTAGTATAGCCTCTAGGTCTACGGGCAATCAGCCCCAGCATTTT.

The gene calls are TRBV5-6 and TRBJ2-7; D might be TRBD2 (5 bases). The V gene's germline CDR1 is SGHDT and CDR2 YYEEEE. The CDR3 runs to 16 residues. The V gene lost 1 base and the J gene lost 3 bases, with 17 bases spanning the gap. The CDR3 coding sequence is TGTGCCAGCAGCTTGCTCGCGGGCGGTTATCGCTACGAGCAGTACTTC. Translated, it gives CASSLLAGGYRYEQYF.

The chain combines TRBV2 with TRBJ1-3, with unresolved D. CDR3 length equals 13 residues. Trimming removed 8 bases at V and 0 bases at J, with 8 bases between. Germline loops: CDR1 SNHLY, CDR2 FYNNEI. CDR3 loop: CASELISGNTIYF. In nucleotides, the CDR3 is TGTGCCAGCGAACTGATCTCTGGAAACACCATATATTTT.

The V and J genes are TRBV6-5 and TRBJ1-6; 8 positions agree with TRBD1. There are 14 residues in the CDR3. CDR1 is MNHEY and CDR2 is SVGAGI in the germline V gene. V dropped 6 bases and J dropped 7; count of bases not matched to a gene: 5. CDR3 sequence: CASRPTGANSPLHF. CDR3 sequence (DNA): TGTGCCAGCAGACCGACAGGGGCCAATTCACCCCTCCACTTT.

The chain links TRBV19 to TRBJ2-5, with D maybe TRBD2 (6 bases). This CDR3 comprises 15 residues. CDR1 and CDR2 (germline): LNHDA, SQIVND (reference sequence). Trimming left V 1 base short and J 2 bases short, with 11 bases between. CDR3 residues: CASSIGASAQETQYF. The CDR3 coding sequence is TGTGCCAGTAGTATAGGCGCTAGCGCACAAGAGACCCAGTACTTC.

Written as DNA, the CDR3 is TGTGCCAGCTCGTCCAAGGGGACAGGGGGTAGAAGGCAGTTCTTC. Amino acid sequence: CASSSKGTGGRRQFF. The chain recombines TRBV18 with TRBJ2-1, with 11 positions matching TRBD1. The CDR3 loop spans 15 amino acids. J was trimmed by 12 bases and V by 6 bases; bases with no gene match: 13. Germline V lookup: CDR1 KGHSH, CDR2 LQKENI.

This chain joins TRBV19 and TRBJ1-3, with a weak D call TRBD1 (6 bases). The CDR3 sequence is 16 residues long. V was cut by 5 bases and J by 2 bases, with 16 bases left in between. CDR1 is LNHDA and CDR2 is SQIVND in the germline V gene (reference sequence). The CDR3 nucleotides are TGTGCCAGTAGTCAACTACTGACAGGTCCTGGAAACACCATATATTTT. Its translation: CASSQLLTGPGNTIYF. Full variable domain (outside the CDR3, taken from reference TRBV19 and TRBJ1-3): DGGITQSPKYLFRKEGQNVTLSCEQNLNHDAMYWYRQDPGQGLRLIYYSQIVNDFQKGDIAEGYSVSREKKESFPLTVTSAQKNPTAFYLCASSQLLTGPGNTIYFGEGSWLTVV.

A single count supports this clone. The V and J genes are TRBV11-2 and TRBJ1-5; 9 bases align to TRBD1. The germline gives CDR1 SGHAT, CDR2 FQNNGV. This CDR3 has 16 amino acids. J was trimmed by 4 bases and V by 4 bases; bases with no gene match: 8. CDR3 loop: CASSSPLDRGNQPQHF. DNA of the CDR3: TGTGCCAGCAGCTCGCCGTTGGACAGGGGTAATCAGCCCCAGCATTTT.

By share, this clone ranks as large. The V call is TRBV5-1, the J call TRBJ2-3, with TRBD2 matching 9 bases. The J segment lost 6 bases and the V segment lost 4 bases, leaving 15 bases of the junction unmatched. CDR3 size: 17 residues. From germline, CDR1 is SGHRS and CDR2 YFSETQ. In nucleotides, the CDR3 is TGCGCCAGCAGCCTTAGACTCGCGGGAGGGGATAGGGATACGCAGTATTTT. Protein sequence: CASSLRLAGGDRDTQYF.

The rearrangement links TRBV28 to TRBJ2-7; tentatively, D is TRBD2 (5 bases). CDR1 MDHEN and CDR2 SYDVKM come from the germline V gene. CDR3 size: 15 residues. Trimming stripped 2 bases from V and 4 bases from J, with 15 bases between. CDR3 residues: CASSLTGSLAYEQYF. The CDR3 region has the DNA TGTGCCAGCAGTTTAACCGGCAGTTTAGCGTACGAGCAGTACTTC.

This clone has more than one count but fewer than ten. V and J are TRBV7-3 and TRBJ2-6, with unresolved D. From germline, CDR1 is SGHTA and CDR2 FQGTGA. V was pared by 2 bases and J by 2 bases, with 16 bases between. This CDR3 contains 18 residues. CDR3 in DNA: TGTGCCAGCAGCTTACCTTTACGGCCGGCGGCTGGGGCCAACGTCCTGACTTTC. Encoded protein: CASSLPLRPAAGANVLTF.